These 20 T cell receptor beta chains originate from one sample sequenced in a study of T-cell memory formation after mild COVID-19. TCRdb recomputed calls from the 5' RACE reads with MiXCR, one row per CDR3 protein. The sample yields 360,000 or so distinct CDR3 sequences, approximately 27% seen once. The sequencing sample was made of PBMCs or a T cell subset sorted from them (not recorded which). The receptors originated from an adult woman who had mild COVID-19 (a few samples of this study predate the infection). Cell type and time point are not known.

The CDR3 is CASSLGVRGYTF. CDR3 in DNA: TGTGCCAGCAGTTTGGGTGTGAGGGGCTACACCTTC. This chain links TRBV28 with TRBJ1-2; no clear D. The CDR3 is made up of 12 amino acids. Trimming took 3 bases from V and 8 from J, leaving 10 bases between them. CDR1 and CDR2 (germline): MDHEN, SYDVKM.

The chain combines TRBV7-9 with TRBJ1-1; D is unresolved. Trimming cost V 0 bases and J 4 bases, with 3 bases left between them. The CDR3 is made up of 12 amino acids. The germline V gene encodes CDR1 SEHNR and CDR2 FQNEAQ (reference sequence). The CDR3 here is CASSLASTEAFF. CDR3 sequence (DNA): TGTGCCAGCAGCTTAGCTTCCACTGAAGCTTTCTTT.

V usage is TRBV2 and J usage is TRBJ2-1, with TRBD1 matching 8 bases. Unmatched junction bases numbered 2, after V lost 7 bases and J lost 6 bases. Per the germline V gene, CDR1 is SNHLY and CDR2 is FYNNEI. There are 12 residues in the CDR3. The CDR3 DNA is TGTGCCAGCACAGGACAGGGCAATGAGCAGTTCTTC. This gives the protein CASTGQGNEQFF.

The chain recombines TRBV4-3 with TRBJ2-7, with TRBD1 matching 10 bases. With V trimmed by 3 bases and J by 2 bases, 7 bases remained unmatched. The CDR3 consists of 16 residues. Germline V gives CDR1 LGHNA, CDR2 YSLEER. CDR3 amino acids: CASSQSTGTGAYEQYF. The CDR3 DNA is TGCGCCAGCAGCCAGAGCACCGGGACAGGGGCCTACGAGCAGTACTTC.

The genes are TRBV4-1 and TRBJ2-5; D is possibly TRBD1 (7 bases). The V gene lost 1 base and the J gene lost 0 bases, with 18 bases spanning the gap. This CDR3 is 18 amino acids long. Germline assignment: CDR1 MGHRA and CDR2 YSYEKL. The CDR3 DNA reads TGCGCCAGCAGCCAAGTAGCAGGGGGTCGGGGGTACCAAGAGACCCAGTACTTC. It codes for CASSQVAGGRGYQETQYF.

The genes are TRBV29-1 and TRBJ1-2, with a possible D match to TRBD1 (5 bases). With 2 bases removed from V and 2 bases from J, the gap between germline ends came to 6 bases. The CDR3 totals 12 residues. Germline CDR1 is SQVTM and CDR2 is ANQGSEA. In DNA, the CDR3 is TGCAGCGTTGAAAGGGGAAACTATGGCTACACCTTC. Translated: CSVERGNYGYTF.

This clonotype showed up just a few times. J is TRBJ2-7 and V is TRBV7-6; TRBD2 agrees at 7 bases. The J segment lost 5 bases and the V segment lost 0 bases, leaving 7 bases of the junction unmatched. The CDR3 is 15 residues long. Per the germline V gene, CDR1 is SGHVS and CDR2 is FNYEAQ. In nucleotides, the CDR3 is TGTGCCAGCAGCTTAGCGCCTAGCGGTCGCGACGAGCAGTACTTC. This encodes CASSLAPSGRDEQYF. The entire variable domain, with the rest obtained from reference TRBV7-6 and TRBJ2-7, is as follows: GAGVSQSPRYKVTKRGQDVALRCDPISGHVSLYWYRQALGQGPEFLTYFNYEAQQDKSGLPNDRFSAERPEGSISTLTIQRTEQRDSAMYRCASSLAPSGRDEQYFGPGTRLTVT.

CDR3 in DNA: TGCGCCAGCAGTAGTGGGACTACAAAAGAGACCCAGTACTTC. Amino acids: CASSSGTTKETQYF. The chain recombines TRBV5-1 with TRBJ2-5; 7 bases agree with TRBD2. The CDR3 is made up of 14 amino acids. The junction had 7 bases not matched to a gene; V was cut back by 5 bases and J by 3 bases. CDR1 is SGHRS, CDR2 YFSETQ, per germline.

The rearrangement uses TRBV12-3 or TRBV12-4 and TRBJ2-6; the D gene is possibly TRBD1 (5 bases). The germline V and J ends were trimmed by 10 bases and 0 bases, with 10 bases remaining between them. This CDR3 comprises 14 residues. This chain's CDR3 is CATIDSSGANVLTF. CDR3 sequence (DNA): TGTGCCACCATAGACAGCTCTGGGGCCAACGTCCTGACTTTC.

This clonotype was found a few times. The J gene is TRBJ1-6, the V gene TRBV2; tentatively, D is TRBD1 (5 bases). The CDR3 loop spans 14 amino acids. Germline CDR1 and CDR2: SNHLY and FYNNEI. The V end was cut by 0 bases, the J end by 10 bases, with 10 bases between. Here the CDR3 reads CASSEAPRGSPLHF. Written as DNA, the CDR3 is TGTGCCAGCAGTGAAGCCCCCCGGGGCTCACCCCTCCACTTT.

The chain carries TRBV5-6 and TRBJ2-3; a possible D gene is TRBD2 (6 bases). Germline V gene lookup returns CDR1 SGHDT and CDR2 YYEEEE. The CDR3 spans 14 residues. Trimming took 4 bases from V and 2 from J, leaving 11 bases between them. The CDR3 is CASSRGVLTDTQYF. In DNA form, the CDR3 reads TGTGCCAGCAGCCGCGGGGTTCTCACAGATACGCAGTATTTT.

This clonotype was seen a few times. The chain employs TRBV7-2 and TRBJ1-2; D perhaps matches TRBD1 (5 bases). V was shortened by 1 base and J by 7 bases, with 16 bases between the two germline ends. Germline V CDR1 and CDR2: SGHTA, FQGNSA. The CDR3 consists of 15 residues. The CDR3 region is CASSLDLGRASGYTF. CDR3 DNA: TGTGCCAGCAGCTTAGATCTAGGCAGGGCCAGTGGCTACACCTTC.

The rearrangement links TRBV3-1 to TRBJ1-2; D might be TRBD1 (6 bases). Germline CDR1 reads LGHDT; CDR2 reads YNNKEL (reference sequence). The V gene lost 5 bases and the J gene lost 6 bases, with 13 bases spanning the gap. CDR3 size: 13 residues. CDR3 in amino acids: CASSGGRGDGYTF. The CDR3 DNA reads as TGTGCCAGCAGCGGGGGCAGGGGAGATGGCTACACCTTC.

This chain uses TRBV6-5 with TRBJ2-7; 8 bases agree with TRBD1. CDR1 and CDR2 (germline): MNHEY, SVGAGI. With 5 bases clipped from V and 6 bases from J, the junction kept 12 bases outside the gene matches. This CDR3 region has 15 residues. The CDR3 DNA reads TGTGCCAGCAGTGTACCCGGGACAGGCCTCTTCGAGCAGTACTTC. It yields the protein CASSVPGTGLFEQYF.

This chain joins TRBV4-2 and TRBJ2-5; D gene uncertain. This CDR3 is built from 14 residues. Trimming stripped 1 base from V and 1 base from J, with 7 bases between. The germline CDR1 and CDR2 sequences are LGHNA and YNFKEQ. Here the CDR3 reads CASSQAAVQETQYF. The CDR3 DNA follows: TGTGCCAGCAGCCAAGCGGCGGTCCAAGAGACCCAGTACTTC.

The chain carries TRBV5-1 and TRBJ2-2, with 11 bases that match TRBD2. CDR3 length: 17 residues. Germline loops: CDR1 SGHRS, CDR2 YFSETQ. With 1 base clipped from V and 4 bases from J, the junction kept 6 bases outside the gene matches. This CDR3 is CASSLTLAGGPTGELFF. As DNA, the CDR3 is TGCGCCAGCAGCTTGACGTTAGCGGGAGGGCCCACCGGGGAGCTGTTTTTT.

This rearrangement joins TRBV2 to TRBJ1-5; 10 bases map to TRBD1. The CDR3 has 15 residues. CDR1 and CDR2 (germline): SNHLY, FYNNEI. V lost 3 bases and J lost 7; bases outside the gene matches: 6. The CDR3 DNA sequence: TGTGCCAGCAGTGAGACAGGGGGCTCGGGACAGCCCCAGCATTTT. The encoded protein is CASSETGGSGQPQHF.

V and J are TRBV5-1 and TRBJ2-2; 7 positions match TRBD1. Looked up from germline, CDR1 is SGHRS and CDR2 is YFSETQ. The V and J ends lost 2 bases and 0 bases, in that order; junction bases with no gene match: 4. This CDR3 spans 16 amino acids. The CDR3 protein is CASSLWGQPNTGELFF. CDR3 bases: TGCGCCAGCAGCTTATGGGGACAGCCGAACACCGGGGAGCTGTTTTTT. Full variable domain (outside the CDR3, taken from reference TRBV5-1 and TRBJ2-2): KAGVTQTPRYLIKTRGQQVTLSCSPISGHRSVSWYQQTPGQGLQFLFEYFSETQRNKGNFPGRFSGRQFSNSRSEMNVSTLELGDSALYLCASSLWGQPNTGELFFGEGSRLTVL.

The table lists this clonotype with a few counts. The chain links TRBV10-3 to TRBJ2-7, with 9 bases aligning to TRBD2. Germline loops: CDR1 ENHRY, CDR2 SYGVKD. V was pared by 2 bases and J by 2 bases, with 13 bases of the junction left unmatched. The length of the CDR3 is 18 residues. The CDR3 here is CAISEGWLAGHGTYEQYF. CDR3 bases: TGTGCCATCAGTGAGGGGTGGCTAGCGGGACACGGCACCTACGAGCAGTACTTC.

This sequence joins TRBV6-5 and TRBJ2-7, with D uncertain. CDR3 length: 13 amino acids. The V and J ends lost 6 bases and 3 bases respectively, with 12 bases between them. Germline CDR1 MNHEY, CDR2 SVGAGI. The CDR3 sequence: CASRNRVGYEQYF. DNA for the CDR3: TGTGCCAGCAGGAACAGAGTAGGCTACGAGCAGTACTTC.